These 7 T cell receptor beta chains originate from one sample sequenced in a study of control samples from healthy donors and cancer patients. Libraries were prepared by immunoSEQ multiplex PCR; TCRdb keeps only in-frame clonotypes and omits some of them. The sample gives 140,000 or so clones, around 94% of which show up once; 13% to 15% is in the top ten. The specimen sequenced was PBMCs. The receptors shown here come from a man in his sixties with colorectal cancer.

The chain recombines TRBV13 with TRBJ2-7, with a weak D call TRBD2 (7 bases). With 8 bases removed from V and 3 bases from J, the gap between germline ends came to 14 bases. Per germline, CDR1 PRHDT and CDR2 FYEKMQ (reference sequence). The CDR3 loop spans 13 amino acids. The chain's CDR3 is CASAGAPFYEQYF. In nucleotides, the CDR3 is TGTGCCAGCGCGGGGGCACCCTTCTACGAGCAGTACTTC.

J is TRBJ2-7 and V is TRBV11-2; 9 bases match TRBD2. With 5 bases clipped from V and 2 bases from J, the junction kept 7 bases outside the gene matches. Per germline, CDR1 SGHAT and CDR2 FQNNGV. The CDR3 covers 15 residues. The CDR3 bases are TGTGCCAGCAGCCGCGGGACTAGCCGAACCTACGAGCAGTACTTC. It translates to CASSRGTSRTYEQYF.

V and J are TRBV5-6 and TRBJ2-2; 9 bases agree with TRBD2. Germline trimming cut 1 base from V and 0 bases from J; bases unmatched to any gene: 4. Germline-derived CDR1 and CDR2 are SGHDT and YYEEEE. The CDR3 runs 17 residues. The CDR3 region is CASSLPAGGANTGELFF. The CDR3 DNA sequence: TGTGCCAGCAGCTTGCCAGCGGGGGGAGCGAACACCGGGGAGCTGTTTTTT.

This chain uses TRBV10-3 with TRBJ1-1, with D uncertain. This CDR3 has 14 residues. V lost 8 bases, J lost 11 bases, and 24 bases lay in between. Germline loops: CDR1 ENHRY, CDR2 SYGVKD. In DNA, the CDR3 is TGTGCCATCGGGGAGACCTACCCCCTTAGTAGGGCTTTCTTT. Encoded protein: CAIGETYPLSRAFF.

This sequence joins TRBV5-1 and TRBJ2-1, with no clear D. This CDR3 spans 16 amino acids. Germline V gives CDR1 SGHRS, CDR2 YFSETQ. The V end lost 0 bases, the J end lost 0 bases, and 10 bases lay between the germline ends. The CDR3 protein is CASSLEGGDSYNEQFF. The CDR3 bases are TGCGCCAGCAGCTTGGAGGGCGGCGACTCCTACAATGAGCAGTTCTTC.

This clone showed up just once. The chain is built from TRBV3-1 (or the pseudogene TRBV3-2) and TRBJ2-1; the D gene is possibly TRBD2 (6 bases). CDR1 and CDR2 from the germline V gene are LGHDT and YNNKEL (reference sequence). The CDR3 has 16 residues. V was clipped by 2 bases and J by 7 bases, with 18 bases between them. CDR3: CASSQRDSCKVNEQFF. CDR3 sequence (DNA): TGTGCCAGCAGCCAACGGGACTCCTGTAAGGTAAATGAGCAGTTCTTC.

The chain couples TRBV25-1 to TRBJ2-5; possible D gene TRBD2, 7 bases. V gave up 3 bases and J gave up 5 bases, with 13 bases separating them. Germline CDR1 is MGHDK and CDR2 is SYGVNS. This CDR3 has 14 residues. CDR3 sequence reads: CASSDPGGAETQYF. As DNA, the CDR3 is TGTGCCAGCAGTGACCCTGGGGGGGCGGAGACCCAGTACTTC.